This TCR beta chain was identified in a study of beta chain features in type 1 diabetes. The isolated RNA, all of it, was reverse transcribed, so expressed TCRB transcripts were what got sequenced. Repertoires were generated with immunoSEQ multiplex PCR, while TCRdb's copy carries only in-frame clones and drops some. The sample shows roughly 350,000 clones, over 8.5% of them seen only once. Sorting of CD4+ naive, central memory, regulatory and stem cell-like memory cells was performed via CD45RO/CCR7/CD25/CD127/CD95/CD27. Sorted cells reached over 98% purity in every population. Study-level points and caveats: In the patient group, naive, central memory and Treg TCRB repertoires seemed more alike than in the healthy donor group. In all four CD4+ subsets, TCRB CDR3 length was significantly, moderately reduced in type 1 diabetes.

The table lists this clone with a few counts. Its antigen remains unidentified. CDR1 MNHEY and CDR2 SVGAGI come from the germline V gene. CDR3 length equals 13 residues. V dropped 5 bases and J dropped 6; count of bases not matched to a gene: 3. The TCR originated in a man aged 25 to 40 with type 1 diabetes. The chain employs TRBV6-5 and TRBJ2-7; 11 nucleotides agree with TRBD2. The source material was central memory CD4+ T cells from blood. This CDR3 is CASSQLAGVEQYF. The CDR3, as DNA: TGTGCCAGCAGTCAACTAGCGGGAGTCGAGCAGTACTTC.